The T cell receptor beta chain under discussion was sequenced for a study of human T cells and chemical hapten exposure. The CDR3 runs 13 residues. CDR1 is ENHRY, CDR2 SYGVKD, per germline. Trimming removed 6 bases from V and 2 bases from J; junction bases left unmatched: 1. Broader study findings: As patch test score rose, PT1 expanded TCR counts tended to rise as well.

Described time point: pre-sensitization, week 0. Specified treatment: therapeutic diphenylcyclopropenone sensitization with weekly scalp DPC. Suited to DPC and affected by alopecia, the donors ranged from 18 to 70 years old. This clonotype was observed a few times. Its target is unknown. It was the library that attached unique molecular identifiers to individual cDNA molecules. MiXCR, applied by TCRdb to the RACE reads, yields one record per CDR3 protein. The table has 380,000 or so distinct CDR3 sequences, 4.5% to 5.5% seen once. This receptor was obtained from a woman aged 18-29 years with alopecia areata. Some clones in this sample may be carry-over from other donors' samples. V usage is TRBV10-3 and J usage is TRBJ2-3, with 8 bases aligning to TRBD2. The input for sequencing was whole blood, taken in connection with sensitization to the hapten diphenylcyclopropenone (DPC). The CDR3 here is CAIRTSDTDTQYF. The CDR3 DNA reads TGTGCCATCAGGACTAGCGACACAGATACGCAGTATTTT.